The 22 T cell receptor beta chains reported below all come from one sample, sequenced in a study of blood T cell repertoires in COVID-19. Clones were read by immunoSEQ multiplex PCR, and TCRdb kept only the in-frame ones, dropping some. The sample yields roughly 190,000 clones, 76% seen once. Sequencing was performed on peripheral blood. Receptors were obtained from a woman aged 50 to 60 with active or convalescent COVID-19.

This sequence joins TRBV7-3 and TRBJ2-5, with a weak D call TRBD1 (6 bases). CDR1 is SGHTA and CDR2 is FQGTGA in the germline V gene. There are 13 residues in the CDR3. Trimming took off 2 bases at V and 4 bases at J, with 8 bases between the two ends. In DNA, the CDR3 is TGTGCCAGCAGCTTACGCAGGGGAGAGACCCAGTACTTC. Translating gives CASSLRRGETQYF.

This rearrangement joins TRBV10-3 to TRBJ1-5; 7 positions match TRBD1. J was trimmed by 7 bases and V by 7 bases; bases with no gene match: 10. Germline V gene sequence: CDR1 ENHRY, CDR2 SYGVKD. The CDR3 has 14 residues. This CDR3 reads CAINHDREGQPQHF. The DNA for the CDR3 is TGTGCCATCAATCACGACAGGGAAGGACAGCCCCAGCATTTT.

The chain carries TRBV28 and TRBJ1-2; 11 bases are shared with TRBD1. The CDR3 runs 14 residues. The germline V gene has CDR1 MDHEN and CDR2 SYDVKM. The V segment lost 8 bases and the J segment 8 bases; nucleotides outside the gene matches: 10. In DNA form, the CDR3 reads TGTGCCAGCTACTCCGGGACAGGGGGTAAGGGCTACACCTTC. It codes for CASYSGTGGKGYTF.

This clone has just a few counts. This chain joins TRBV5-3 and TRBJ2-1; TRBD2 might be the D (7 bases). TRBV5-3 is known as an ORF, though its function is uncertain. V was clipped by 5 bases and J by 2 bases, with 14 bases between them. CDR3 length equals 15 residues. CDR3 sequence reads: CARRGGGGPYNEQFF. The CDR3 nucleotides read TGTGCCAGAAGAGGTGGCGGGGGCCCCTACAATGAGCAGTTCTTC.

The chain joins TRBV10-3 to TRBJ2-5, with D perhaps matching TRBD2 (6 bases). The germline gives CDR1 ENHRY, CDR2 SYGVKD. V shed 8 bases and J shed 5 bases, with 9 bases lying between them. There are 11 residues in the CDR3. The CDR3 DNA reads as TGTGCCATCGGGAGCGGGGAGACCCAGTACTTC. Translation gives CAIGSGETQYF.

This clone was detected only once. The chain carries TRBV30 and TRBJ2-2; D possibly corresponds to TRBD1 (5 bases). The CDR3 totals 13 residues. V was clipped by 8 bases and J by 0 bases, with 10 bases between them. From germline, CDR1 is GTSNPN and CDR2 SVGIG (reference sequence). The CDR3 loop reads CAETVPNTGELFF. The CDR3 DNA follows: TGTGCCGAGACAGTTCCGAACACCGGGGAGCTGTTTTTT.

The V gene is TRBV7-9, the J gene TRBJ2-2; D gene uncertain. Trimming removed 1 base from V and 5 bases from J, with 11 bases in between. Germline V CDR1 and CDR2: SEHNR, FQNEAQ (reference sequence). CDR3 length equals 15 residues. CDR3 in DNA: TGTGCCAGCAGCTTAGAAATCCCGCTAACCGGGGAGCTGTTTTTT. The encoded protein is CASSLEIPLTGELFF. The full variable domain, rest sourced from reference TRBV7-9 and TRBJ2-2, is DTGVSQNPRHKITKRGQNVTFRCDPISEHNRLYWYRQTLGQGPEFLTYFQNEAQLEKSRLLSDRFSAERPKGSFSTLEIQRTEQGDSAMYLCASSLEIPLTGELFFGEGSRLTVL.

The chain combines TRBV5-1 with TRBJ1-4; TRBD1 is a possible D gene (5 bases). The germline CDR1 and CDR2 sequences are SGHRS and YFSETQ. The CDR3 is 14 residues long. V lost 2 bases to trimming and J lost 6 bases, with 11 bases between them. The CDR3 is CASSLRGGDEKLFF. CDR3 bases: TGCGCCAGCAGCTTAAGGGGAGGGGATGAAAAACTGTTTTTT.

V usage is TRBV6-5 and J usage is TRBJ2-1; TRBD2 is a possible D gene (5 bases). Trimming took off 6 bases at V and 5 bases at J, with 17 bases between the two ends. CDR3 length: 15 amino acids. Germline CDR1 and CDR2: MNHEY and SVGAGI. Here the CDR3 reads CASSIQRATDNEQFF. Here the CDR3 DNA reads TGTGCCAGCAGCATTCAGAGGGCCACCGACAATGAGCAGTTCTTC.

The chain links TRBV11-2 to TRBJ2-1, with TRBD2 matching over 8 bases. The CDR3 length is 15 residues. V lost 5 bases and J lost 12; bases outside the gene matches: 15. Germline V gene lookup returns CDR1 SGHAT and CDR2 FQNNGV. The CDR3 coding sequence is TGTGCCAGCAGCGGGGGACTATCCAGCGGGGGCGGGCAGTTCTTC. Its translation is CASSGGLSSGGGQFF. Filled out from reference TRBV11-2 and TRBJ2-1, the complete variable domain reads EAGVAQSPRYKIIEKRQSVAFWCNPISGHATLYWYQQILGQGPKLLIQFQNNGVVDDSQLPKDRFSAERLKGVDSTLKIQPAKLEDSAVYLCASSGGLSSGGGQFFGPGTRLTVL.

This clone came up once. V is TRBV5-1 and J is TRBJ2-7; 11 bases fit TRBD2. V was clipped by 2 bases and J by 6 bases; unmatched bases: 4. From germline, CDR1 is SGHRS and CDR2 YFSETQ. The CDR3 runs to 14 residues. CDR3 sequence (DNA): TGCGCCAGCAGCTTAACCGGGACTAGCGGCGAGCAGTACTTC. Its translation: CASSLTGTSGEQYF.

The chain couples TRBV7-3 to TRBJ2-1, with 10 positions matching TRBD1. V was clipped by 5 bases and J by 5 bases; unmatched bases: 6. This CDR3 has 15 residues. Germline CDR1 is SGHTA and CDR2 is FQGTGA. The DNA for the CDR3 is TGTGCCAGCAGCCCCCGGGACAGGGGTCACAATGAGCAGTTCTTC. It specifies CASSPRDRGHNEQFF.

The chain couples TRBV5-1 to TRBJ2-7, with D perhaps TRBD2 (5 bases). Deletions cut 5 bases from V and 4 bases from J, with 19 bases between. CDR3 length: 15 residues. Germline V gene data show CDR1 as SGHRS and CDR2 as YFSETQ. The CDR3 spells CASSPYGSSSYEQYF. Written as DNA, the CDR3 is TGCGCCAGCAGTCCTTATGGGAGTAGCTCGTACGAGCAGTACTTC.

This rearrangement joins TRBV4-2 to TRBJ1-1, with a weak D call TRBD1 (5 bases). The CDR3 has 15 residues. Trimming removed 0 bases at V and 0 bases at J, with 8 bases between. Germline-derived CDR1 and CDR2 are LGHNA and YNFKEQ. This CDR3 reads CASSQDGRVNTEAFF. The DNA of the CDR3 is TGTGCCAGCAGCCAAGACGGCAGGGTGAACACTGAAGCTTTCTTT.

The genes are TRBV7-6 and TRBJ1-1, with D perhaps matching TRBD1 (5 bases). V was shortened by 5 bases and J by 0 bases, with 16 bases between the two germline ends. Germline CDR1 is SGHVS and CDR2 is FNYEAQ. The CDR3 is made up of 16 amino acids. The CDR3 bases are TGTGCCAGCAGCCACGACAGAAACCAAATGAACACTGAAGCTTTCTTT. The encoded protein is CASSHDRNQMNTEAFF.

The chain has TRBV7-9 and TRBJ1-2, with D unclear. The CDR3 runs 11 residues. Germline lookup yields CDR1 SEHNR and CDR2 FQNEAQ (reference sequence). CDR3 DNA: TGTGCTGTACAGATGAACTATGGCTACACCTTC. This codes for CAVQMNYGYTF.

The chain employs TRBV6-5 and TRBJ1-5, with 7 bases that match TRBD1. This CDR3 comprises 15 residues. Germline V gene data show CDR1 as MNHEY and CDR2 as SVGAGI. J lost 7 bases, V lost 7 bases, and 13 bases had no gene match. The CDR3 loop is CASTTGASYEQPQHF. The CDR3 region has the DNA TGTGCCAGCACAACAGGGGCCAGCTACGAGCAGCCCCAGCATTTT.

The V call is TRBV2, the J call TRBJ1-2, with D possibly matching TRBD1 (6 bases). V was cut by 6 bases and J by 2 bases, with 16 bases left in between. The CDR3 length is 15 residues. Germline V gene lookup returns CDR1 SNHLY and CDR2 FYNNEI. In nucleotides, the CDR3 is TGTGCCAGCAGCACCTTCGGGGGGGCAAACTATGGCTACACCTTC. It yields the protein CASSTFGGANYGYTF.

V and J are TRBV4-3 and TRBJ1-2; 9 bases are a match to TRBD1. From germline, CDR1 is LGHNA and CDR2 YSLEER. This CDR3 has 15 amino acids. V trimming: 2 bases; J trimming: 4 bases; junction bases outside the gene matches: 5. CDR3 coding DNA: TGCGCCAGCAGCCAACGACAGGGGGAGACCTATGGCTACACCTTC. Translating gives CASSQRQGETYGYTF.

This chain connects TRBV28 to TRBJ2-6, with 9 positions matching TRBD1. J lost 4 bases, V lost 5 bases, and 6 bases had no gene match. This CDR3 region has 16 residues. Germline CDR1 is MDHEN and CDR2 is SYDVKM. DNA of the CDR3: TGTGCCAGCAGTCCTGGGACAGGGCGGGGGGCCAACGTCCTGACTTTC. Translated, it gives CASSPGTGRGANVLTF.

This clone has a single count. This chain joins TRBV19 and TRBJ1-1, with TRBD1 matching 10 bases. The trim removed 7 bases at V and 3 bases at J, leaving 11 bases unmatched. This CDR3 has 16 amino acids. CDR1 is LNHDA, CDR2 SQIVND, per germline (reference sequence). CDR3 amino acids: CASTSPPGTGDTEAFF. The CDR3 nucleotides are TGTGCCAGTACCTCTCCGCCGGGGACAGGGGACACTGAAGCTTTCTTT.

The chain is built from TRBV27 and TRBJ2-7, with D uncertain. The CDR3 covers 15 residues. Germline CDR1 is MNHEY and CDR2 is SMNVEV (reference sequence). The V gene lost 0 bases and the J gene lost 2 bases, with 11 bases spanning the gap. CDR3 coding DNA: TGTGCCAGCAGTTTATCGGGCGTCTTACCCTACGAGCAGTACTTC. Translating gives CASSLSGVLPYEQYF.